This TCR beta chain was identified during a study of T cells in Graves' hyperthyroidism and ophthalmopathy. There are 14 residues in the CDR3. Looked up from germline, CDR1 is SEHNR and CDR2 is FQNEAQ (reference sequence). V shed 4 bases and J shed 2 bases, with 10 bases lying between them. Study-wide findings and caveats: Most clonotypes expanded in thyroid above 0.001 were likewise present in blood.

The investigators amplified TCR beta CDR3 regions from RNA transcripts. Researchers ran a first-round RT-PCR on the TCR CDR3 using the HTBI primer set. TCRdb re-derived calls from the multiplex PCR reads in MiXCR, one entry per CDR3 protein. The sample lists some 270,000 distinct CDR3 sequences; roughly an eighth were seen once. In this sample, this clonotype turned up many times. What it binds is unknown. The diagnoses drew upon clinical symptoms, serum thyroxine and TRAb, thyroid ultrasound and orbital computed tomography. 10 ml of fresh peripheral blood supplied the PBMCs. Input material: blood. The genes are TRBV7-9 and TRBJ2-3; D perhaps matches TRBD2 (6 bases). This TCR derives from a woman aged 40 to 50 with Graves' hyperthyroidism. The CDR3: CASSWDSLTDTQYF. The CDR3 DNA follows: TGTGCCAGCAGCTGGGACTCCCTCACAGATACGCAGTATTTT.